A single sample gave rise to the 4 T cell receptor beta chains below, sequenced in a study of shared clonotypes between healthy human individuals. Profiled with immunoSEQ multiplex PCR; TCRdb holds only in-frame clones, not every one. Found here are millions of clones, approximately 95% of them singletons; the top ten hold 0.35% to 0.45%. Input material: naive CD4+ T cells from PBMCs. Subset given: CD45RA+ positively selected. The receptor set was obtained from a man aged 18 to 30 in good health. Some clones in this sample may be carry-over from other donors' samples.

The chain recombines TRBV30 with TRBJ2-7; tentatively, D is TRBD1 (6 bases). Trimming took 1 base from V and 8 from J, leaving 15 bases between them. The germline gives CDR1 GTSNPN, CDR2 SVGIG (reference sequence). The CDR3 consists of 13 residues. The CDR3: CAWSGQQGNQQYF. In DNA, the CDR3 is TGTGCCTGGAGTGGCCAACAGGGTAACCAGCAGTACTTC.

The CDR3, as DNA: TGTGCCAGCAACAAATTGAACACTGAAGCTTTCTTT. This gives the protein CASNKLNTEAFF. The chain recombines TRBV28 with TRBJ1-1; D is undetermined. Germline-derived CDR1 and CDR2 are MDHEN and SYDVKM. V lost 7 bases and J lost 0, with 6 bases in between. The CDR3 contains 12 residues. The full variable domain, with the rest looked up from reference TRBV28 and TRBJ1-1, is DVKVTQSSRYLVKRTGEKVFLECVQDMDHENMFWYRQDPGLGLRLIYFSYDVKMKEKGDIPEGYSVSREKKERFSLILESASTNQTSMYLCASNKLNTEAFFGQGTRLTVV.

Notes on this clone: Other nucleotide sequences in the sample specify the same CDR3. This sequence joins TRBV7-9 and TRBJ2-7, with D maybe TRBD2 (5 bases). The V end lost 1 base, the J end lost 0 bases, and 7 bases lay between the germline ends. The CDR3 consists of 14 residues. Germline CDR1 SEHNR, CDR2 FQNEAQ (reference sequence). For the CDR3, the DNA is TGTGCCAGCAGCTTAGTGGGGAGCTCCTACGAGCAGTACTTC. This sequence encodes CASSLVGSSYEQYF. Full variable domain (remainder filled in from reference TRBV7-9 and TRBJ2-7): DTGVSQNPRHKITKRGQNVTFRCDPISEHNRLYWYRQTLGQGPEFLTYFQNEAQLEKSRLLSDRFSAERPKGSFSTLEIQRTEQGDSAMYLCASSLVGSSYEQYFGPGTRLTVT.

This chain joins TRBV5-5 and TRBJ2-3; D is unclear. CDR1 and CDR2 from the germline V gene are SGHKS and YYEKEE (reference sequence). V was shortened by 4 bases and J by 5 bases, with 8 bases between the two germline ends. This CDR3 has 12 residues. CDR3 nucleotides: TGTGCCAGCAGCCACTCCCTAGATACGCAGTATTTT. Translated, it gives CASSHSLDTQYF. The entire variable domain, with the rest obtained from reference TRBV5-5 and TRBJ2-3, is as follows: DAGVTQSPTHLIKTRGQQVTLRCSPISGHKSVSWYQQVLGQGPQFIFQYYEKEERGRGNFPDRFSARQFPNYSSELNVNALLLGDSALYLCASSHSLDTQYFGPGTRLTVL.